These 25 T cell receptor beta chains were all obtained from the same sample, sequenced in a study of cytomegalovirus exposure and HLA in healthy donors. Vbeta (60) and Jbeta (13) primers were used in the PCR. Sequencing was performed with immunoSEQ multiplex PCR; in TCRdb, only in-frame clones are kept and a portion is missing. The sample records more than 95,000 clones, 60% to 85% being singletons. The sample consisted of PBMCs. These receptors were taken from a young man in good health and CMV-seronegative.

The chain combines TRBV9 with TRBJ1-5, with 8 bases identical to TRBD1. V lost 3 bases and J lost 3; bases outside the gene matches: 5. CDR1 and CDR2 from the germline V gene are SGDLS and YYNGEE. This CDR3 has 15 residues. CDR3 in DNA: TGTGCCAGCAGCGCGACAGGGGTGATCAATCAGCCCCAGCATTTT. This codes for CASSATGVINQPQHF.

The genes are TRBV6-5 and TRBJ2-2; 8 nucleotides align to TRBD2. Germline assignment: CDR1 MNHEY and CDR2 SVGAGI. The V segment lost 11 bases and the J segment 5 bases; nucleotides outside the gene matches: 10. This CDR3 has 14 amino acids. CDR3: CASQSGGETGELFF. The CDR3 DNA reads TGTGCCTCACAGAGCGGGGGAGAGACCGGGGAGCTGTTTTTT.

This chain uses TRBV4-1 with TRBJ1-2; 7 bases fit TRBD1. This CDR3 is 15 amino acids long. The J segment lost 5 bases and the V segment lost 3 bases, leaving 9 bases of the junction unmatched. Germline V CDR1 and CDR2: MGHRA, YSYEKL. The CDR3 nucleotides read TGCGCCAGCAGCCATTTAGGGGACAGTGATTATGGCTACACCTTC. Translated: CASSHLGDSDYGYTF.

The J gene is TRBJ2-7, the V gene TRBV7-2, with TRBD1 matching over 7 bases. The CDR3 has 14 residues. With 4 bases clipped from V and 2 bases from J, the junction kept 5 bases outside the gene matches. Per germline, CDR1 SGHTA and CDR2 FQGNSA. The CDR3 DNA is TGTGCCAGCAGCTACGGGACAGACACCTACGAGCAGTACTTC. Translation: CASSYGTDTYEQYF.

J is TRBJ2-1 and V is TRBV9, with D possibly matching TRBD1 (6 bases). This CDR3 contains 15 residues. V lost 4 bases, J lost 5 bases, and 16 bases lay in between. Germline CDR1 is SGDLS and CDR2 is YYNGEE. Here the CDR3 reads CASSSFGRDNNEQFF. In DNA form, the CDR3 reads TGTGCCAGCAGCTCTTTTGGTAGGGACAACAATGAGCAGTTCTTC.

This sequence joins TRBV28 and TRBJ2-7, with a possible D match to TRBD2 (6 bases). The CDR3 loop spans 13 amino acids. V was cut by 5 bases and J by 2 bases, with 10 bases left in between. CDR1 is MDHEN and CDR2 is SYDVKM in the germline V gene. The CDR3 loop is CASSTGLPYEQYF. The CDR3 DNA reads TGTGCCAGCAGTACGGGACTTCCCTACGAGCAGTACTTC.

CDR3 protein: CASSEGGWYQETQYF. For the CDR3, the DNA is TGTGCCAGCAGTGAAGGCGGGTGGTACCAAGAGACCCAGTACTTC. The chain links TRBV2 to TRBJ2-5, with a possible D match to TRBD2 (5 bases). The germline V gene has CDR1 SNHLY and CDR2 FYNNEI. Trimming removed 1 base from V and 0 bases from J, with 9 bases in between. The CDR3 is 15 amino acids.

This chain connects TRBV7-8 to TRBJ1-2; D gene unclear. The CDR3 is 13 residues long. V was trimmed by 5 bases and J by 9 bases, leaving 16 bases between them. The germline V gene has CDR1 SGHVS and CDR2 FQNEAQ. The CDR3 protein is CASSPVTTGSYTF. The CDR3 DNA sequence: TGTGCCAGCAGCCCCGTTACAACCGGGAGCTACACCTTC. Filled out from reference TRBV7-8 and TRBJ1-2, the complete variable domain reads GAGVSQSPRYKVAKRGQDVALRCDPISGHVSLFWYQQALGQGPEFLTYFQNEAQLDKSGLPSDRFFAERPEGSVSTLKIQRTQQEDSAVYLCASSPVTTGSYTFGSGTRLTVV.

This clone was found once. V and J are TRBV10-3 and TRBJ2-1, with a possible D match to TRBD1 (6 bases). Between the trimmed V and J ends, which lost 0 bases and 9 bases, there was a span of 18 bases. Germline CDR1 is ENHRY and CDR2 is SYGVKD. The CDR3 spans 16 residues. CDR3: CAISESSQGRWGEQFF. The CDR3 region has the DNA TGTGCCATCAGTGAGTCATCACAGGGAAGGTGGGGTGAGCAGTTCTTC.

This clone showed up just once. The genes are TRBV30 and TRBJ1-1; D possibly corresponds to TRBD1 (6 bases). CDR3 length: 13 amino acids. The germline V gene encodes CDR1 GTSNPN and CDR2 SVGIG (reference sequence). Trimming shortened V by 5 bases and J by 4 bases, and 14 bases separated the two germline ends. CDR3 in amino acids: CAWAQGLATEAFF. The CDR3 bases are TGTGCCTGGGCGCAGGGGTTGGCCACTGAAGCTTTCTTT. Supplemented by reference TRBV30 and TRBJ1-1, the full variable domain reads SQTIHQWPATLVQPVGSPLSLECTVEGTSNPNLYWYRQAAGRGLQLLFYSVGIGQISSEVPQNLSASRPQDRQFILSSKKLLLSDSGFYLCAWAQGLATEAFFGQGTRLTVV.

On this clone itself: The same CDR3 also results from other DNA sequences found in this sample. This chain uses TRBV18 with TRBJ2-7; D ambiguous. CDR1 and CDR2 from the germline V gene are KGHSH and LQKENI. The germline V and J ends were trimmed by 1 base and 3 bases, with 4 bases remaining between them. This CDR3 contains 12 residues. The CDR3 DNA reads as TGTGCCAGCTCACCACGAGGCTACGAGCAGTACTTC. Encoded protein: CASSPRGYEQYF.

The CDR3 protein is CATHTLGKRNGYTF. The CDR3 DNA follows: TGTGCCACTCATACCCTCGGGAAGAGGAATGGCTACACCTTC. The chain couples TRBV19 to TRBJ1-2, with D hard to call. V was shortened by 10 bases and J by 6 bases, with 21 bases between the two germline ends. Looked up from germline, CDR1 is LNHDA and CDR2 is SQIVND (reference sequence). The CDR3 runs 14 residues.

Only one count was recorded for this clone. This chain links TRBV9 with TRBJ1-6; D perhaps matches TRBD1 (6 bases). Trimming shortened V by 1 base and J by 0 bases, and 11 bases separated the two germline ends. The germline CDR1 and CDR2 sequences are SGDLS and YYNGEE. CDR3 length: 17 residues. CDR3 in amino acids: CASSVFDRSSYNSPLHF. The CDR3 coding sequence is TGTGCCAGCAGCGTATTCGACAGGAGCTCCTATAATTCACCCCTCCACTTT.

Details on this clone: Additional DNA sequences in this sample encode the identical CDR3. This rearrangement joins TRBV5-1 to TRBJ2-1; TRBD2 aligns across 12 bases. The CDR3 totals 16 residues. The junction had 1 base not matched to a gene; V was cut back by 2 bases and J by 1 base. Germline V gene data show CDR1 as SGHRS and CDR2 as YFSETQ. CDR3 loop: CASSLLAGGSYNEQFF. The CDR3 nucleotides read TGCGCCAGCAGCTTACTAGCGGGAGGATCCTACAATGAGCAGTTCTTC.

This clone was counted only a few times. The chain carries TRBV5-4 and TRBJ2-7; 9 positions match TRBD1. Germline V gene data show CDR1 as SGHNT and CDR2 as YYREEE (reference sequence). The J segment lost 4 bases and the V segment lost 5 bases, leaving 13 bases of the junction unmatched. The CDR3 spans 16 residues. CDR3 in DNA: TGTGCCAGCAGACCCTCACCGGGACAGGGAGTTTACGAGCAGTACTTC. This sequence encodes CASRPSPGQGVYEQYF.

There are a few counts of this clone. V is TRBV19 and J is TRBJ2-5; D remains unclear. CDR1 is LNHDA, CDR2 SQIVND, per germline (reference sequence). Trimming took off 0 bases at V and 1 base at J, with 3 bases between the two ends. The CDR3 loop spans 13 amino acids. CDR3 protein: CASSIDSQETQYF. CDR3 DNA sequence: TGTGCCAGTAGTATAGACAGCCAAGAGACCCAGTACTTC.

The CDR3 region is CASSWPGTTNEKLFF. DNA for the CDR3: TGTGCCAGCAGCTGGCCGGGGACAACTAATGAAAAACTGTTTTTT. V is TRBV7-9 and J is TRBJ1-4; no definite D call. V was pared by 4 bases and J by 0 bases, with 9 bases between. The CDR3 is made up of 15 amino acids. Germline lookup yields CDR1 SEHNR and CDR2 FQNEAQ (reference sequence).

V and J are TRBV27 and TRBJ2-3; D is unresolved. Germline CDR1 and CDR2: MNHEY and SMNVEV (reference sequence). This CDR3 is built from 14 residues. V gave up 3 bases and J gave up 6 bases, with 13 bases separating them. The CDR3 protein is CASSFGLAVDTQYF. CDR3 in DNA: TGTGCCAGCAGTTTCGGTTTGGCGGTGGATACGCAGTATTTT.

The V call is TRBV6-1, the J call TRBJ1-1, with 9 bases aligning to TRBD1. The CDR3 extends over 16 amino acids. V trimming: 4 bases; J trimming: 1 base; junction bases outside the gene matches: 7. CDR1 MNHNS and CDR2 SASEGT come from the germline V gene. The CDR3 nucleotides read TGTGCCAGCAGTGCGCCAGACAGGGGGGCGAACACTGAAGCTTTCTTT. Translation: CASSAPDRGANTEAFF.

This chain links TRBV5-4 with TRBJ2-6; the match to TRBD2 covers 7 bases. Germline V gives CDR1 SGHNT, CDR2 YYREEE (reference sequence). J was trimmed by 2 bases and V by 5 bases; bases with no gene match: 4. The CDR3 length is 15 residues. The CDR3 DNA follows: TGTGCCAGCAGTGGGAGCGGGGCTGGGGCCAACGTCCTGACTTTC. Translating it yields CASSGSGAGANVLTF.

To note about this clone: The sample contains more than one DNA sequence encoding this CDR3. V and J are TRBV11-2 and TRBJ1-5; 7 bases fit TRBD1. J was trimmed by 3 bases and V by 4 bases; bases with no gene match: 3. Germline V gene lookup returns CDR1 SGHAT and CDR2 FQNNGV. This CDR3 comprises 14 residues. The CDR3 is CASSSGQTNQPQHF. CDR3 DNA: TGTGCCAGCAGCTCGGGACAGACCAATCAGCCCCAGCATTTT.

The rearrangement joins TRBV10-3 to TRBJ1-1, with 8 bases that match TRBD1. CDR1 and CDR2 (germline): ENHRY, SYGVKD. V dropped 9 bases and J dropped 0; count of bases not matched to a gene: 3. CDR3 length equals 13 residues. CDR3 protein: CAIQGDVNTEAFF. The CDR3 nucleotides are TGTGCCATACAGGGGGACGTGAACACTGAAGCTTTCTTT.

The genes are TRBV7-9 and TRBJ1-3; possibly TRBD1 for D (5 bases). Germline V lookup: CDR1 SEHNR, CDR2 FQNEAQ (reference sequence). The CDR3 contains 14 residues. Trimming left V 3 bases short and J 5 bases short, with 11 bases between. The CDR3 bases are TGTGCCAGCAGCTTTCAAGACAGTCGAAACACCATATATTTT. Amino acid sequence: CASSFQDSRNTIYF.

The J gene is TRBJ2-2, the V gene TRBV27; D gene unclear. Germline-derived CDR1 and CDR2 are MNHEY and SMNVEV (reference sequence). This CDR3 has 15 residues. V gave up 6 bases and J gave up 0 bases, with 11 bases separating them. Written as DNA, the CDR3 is TGTGCCAGCAGGTTCCCTAATTCGAACACCGGGGAGCTGTTTTTT. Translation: CASRFPNSNTGELFF.

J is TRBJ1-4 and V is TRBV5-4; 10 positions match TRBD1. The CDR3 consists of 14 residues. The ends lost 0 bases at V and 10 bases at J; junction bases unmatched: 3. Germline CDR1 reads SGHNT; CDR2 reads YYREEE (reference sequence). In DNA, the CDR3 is TGTGCCAGCAGCTTGGGACAGGGGGCAGTAAAACTGTTTTTT. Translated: CASSLGQGAVKLFF.